These 24 T cell receptor beta chains were all obtained from the same sample, sequenced in a study of radiotherapy plus CTLA-4 blockade in lung cancer (dated by TCRdb to the late 2010s). The library was prepared using the immunoSEQ multiplex PCR assay. TCRdb retrieved this table from immuneACCESS and kept in-frame rearrangements only. Not all clones are present; in checked studies, unresolved V genes account for under half, and no reason is known for the remainder. The sample data list about 62,000 clones, and roughly three quarters of these were observed just once. About 3.1% of the sample is held by the ten biggest clonotypes. Specimen: peripheral blood, collected from a patient treated with radiotherapy plus ipilimumab. All receptors come from a human donor with non-small cell lung cancer who had a complete response to radiotherapy plus ipilimumab.

CDR3 bases: TGTGCCAGCAGCTTGGGGGCCCCAGGGCTAGCGGGGGGCAATGAGCAGTTCTTC. Translating it yields CASSLGAPGLAGGNEQFF. V usage is TRBV11-2 and J usage is TRBJ2-1; 11 nucleotides line up with TRBD2. The CDR3 is 18 amino acids. Looked up from germline, CDR1 is SGHAT and CDR2 is FQNNGV. Germline trimming cut 3 bases from V and 6 bases from J; bases unmatched to any gene: 13.

The V gene is TRBV5-1, the J gene TRBJ2-1, with D possibly TRBD2 on 6 matching bases. The CDR3 is 17 amino acids. V lost 3 bases and J 2 bases, leaving 18 bases between the germline ends. The germline V gene has CDR1 SGHRS and CDR2 YFSETQ. CDR3 residues: CASSSYGHSGAYNEQFF. The CDR3 region has the DNA TGCGCCAGCAGCTCATACGGCCACTCGGGAGCCTACAATGAGCAGTTCTTC.

The CDR3 DNA sequence: TGTGCCAGCAGCTTAGCTAGGACAGTCGGATCTGGGGCCAACGTCCTGACTTTC. Translation gives CASSLARTVGSGANVLTF. The chain has TRBV13 and TRBJ2-6; the D gene is possibly TRBD1 (6 bases). The germline V gene has CDR1 PRHDT and CDR2 FYEKMQ (reference sequence). Deletions cut 1 base from V and 1 base from J, with 14 bases between. The CDR3 sequence is 18 residues long.

The chain is built from TRBV19 and TRBJ1-2, with D possibly matching TRBD1 (6 bases). The CDR3 runs to 14 residues. V was pared by 1 base and J by 5 bases, with 11 bases between. Germline values: CDR1 LNHDA, CDR2 SQIVND (reference sequence). The chain's CDR3 is CASSIGNRVYGYTF. The CDR3 DNA sequence: TGTGCCAGTAGTATAGGTAACAGGGTATATGGCTACACCTTC.

The chain recombines TRBV4-1 with TRBJ2-1, with 9 positions matching TRBD2. The CDR3 loop spans 17 amino acids. Per the germline V gene, CDR1 is MGHRA and CDR2 is YSYEKL. The trim removed 2 bases at V and 6 bases at J, leaving 11 bases unmatched. CDR3 in amino acids: CASSQYVGLATGNEQFF. Written as DNA, the CDR3 is TGCGCCAGCAGCCAATACGTGGGACTAGCTACGGGCAATGAGCAGTTCTTC.

DNA of the CDR3: TGTGCCAGCAGCCAATCCTTCCTAGTACTGCGAGAGACCCAGTACTTC. Its translation is CASSQSFLVLRETQYF. This chain connects TRBV16 to TRBJ2-5; D unclear. Between the trimmed V and J ends, which lost 0 bases and 4 bases, there was a span of 15 bases. This CDR3 comprises 16 residues. Germline CDR1 reads KGHSY; CDR2 reads FQNENV.

This clone was observed a few times. This chain joins TRBV6-1 and TRBJ2-5, with 10 bases lining up with TRBD1. Germline loops: CDR1 MNHNS, CDR2 SASEGT. The junction had 4 bases not matched to a gene; V was cut back by 4 bases and J by 5 bases. The CDR3 is 14 residues long. In nucleotides, the CDR3 is TGTGCCAGCAGTGTTGACAGGGGGCGGGAGACCCAGTACTTC. Translating gives CASSVDRGRETQYF.

The rearrangement uses TRBV2 and TRBJ1-2, with 7 bases that match TRBD1. Germline V CDR1 and CDR2: SNHLY, FYNNEI. Unmatched junction bases numbered 15, after V lost 6 bases and J lost 8 bases. This CDR3 has 15 residues. CDR3 sequence reads: CASRRDLGGARGYTF. CDR3 coding DNA: TGTGCCAGCAGGAGGGATTTAGGGGGCGCGCGGGGCTACACCTTC. The whole variable domain, filled in from reference TRBV2 and TRBJ1-2, reads EPEVTQTPSHQVTQMGQEVILRCVPISNHLYFYWYRQILGQKVEFLVSFYNNEISEKSEIFDDQFSVERPDGSNFTLKIRSTKLEDSAMYFCASRRDLGGARGYTFGSGTRLTVV.

The chain recombines TRBV18 with TRBJ2-3, with 9 bases matching TRBD1. The germline V gene encodes CDR1 KGHSH and CDR2 LQKENI. With V trimmed by 2 bases and J by 5 bases, 2 bases remained unmatched. The CDR3 is 14 amino acids. Here the CDR3 DNA reads TGTGCCAGCTCACCAGGGACAGGGTTAGATACGCAGTATTTT. Translated: CASSPGTGLDTQYF.

The gene calls are TRBV27 and TRBJ1-6; 10 bases match TRBD1. The CDR3 runs to 14 residues. The V segment lost 6 bases and the J segment 9 bases; nucleotides outside the gene matches: 5. CDR1 is MNHEY and CDR2 is SMNVEV in the germline V gene (reference sequence). The CDR3 DNA reads as TGTGCCAGCAGATACGGGACAGGGGTTTCACCCCTCCACTTT. This gives the protein CASRYGTGVSPLHF.

This rearrangement joins TRBV11-3 to TRBJ2-5, with 8 bases matching TRBD1. Germline CDR1 reads SGHNT; CDR2 reads YENEEA. V dropped 1 base and J dropped 7; count of bases not matched to a gene: 8. This CDR3 spans 15 amino acids. The CDR3 DNA is TGTGCCAGCAGCTTAGGGCAGGGGGCGCGAGGGACCCAGTACTTC. Protein sequence: CASSLGQGARGTQYF.

V is TRBV9 and J is TRBJ2-1; tentative D call: TRBD2 (6 bases). This CDR3 contains 13 residues. With 4 bases removed from V and 12 bases from J, the gap between germline ends came to 17 bases. Germline CDR1 SGDLS, CDR2 YYNGEE. The CDR3 DNA is TGTGCCAGCAGCCCGGACTATAGATCGCGGCAGTTCTTC. As protein: CASSPDYRSRQFF. The complete variable domain, with remaining parts taken from reference TRBV9 and TRBJ2-1, reads DSGVTQTPKHLITATGQRVTLRCSPRSGDLSVYWYQQSLDQGLQFLIQYYNGEERAKGNILERFSAQQFPDLHSELNLSSLELGDSALYFCASSPDYRSRQFFGPGTRLTVL.

The J gene is TRBJ2-5, the V gene TRBV28; 7 nucleotides agree with TRBD1. Germline CDR1 and CDR2: MDHEN and SYDVKM. This CDR3 region has 13 residues. V shed 10 bases and J 3 bases; nucleotides not matched to a gene: 8. CDR3 nucleotide sequence: TGTGCCACACGACAGGGCGTCGAAGAGACCCAGTACTTC. It codes for CATRQGVEETQYF.

J is TRBJ1-5 and V is TRBV5-6; weak D call: TRBD1 (6 bases). V was clipped by 4 bases and J by 3 bases, with 14 bases between them. Germline V CDR1 and CDR2: SGHDT, YYEEEE. The CDR3 totals 15 residues. The DNA for the CDR3 is TGTGCCAGCAGCCGGGACATGGACAACAATCAGCCCCAGCATTTT. This encodes CASSRDMDNNQPQHF.

This chain uses TRBV11-2 with TRBJ2-7, with TRBD2 matching 12 bases. The CDR3 length is 14 residues. V gave up 10 bases and J gave up 1 base; unmatched junction bases: 5. Germline V lookup: CDR1 SGHAT, CDR2 FQNNGV. The CDR3 loop reads CATGTSGGSYEQYF. CDR3 in DNA: TGTGCCACGGGAACTAGCGGGGGGTCCTACGAGCAGTACTTC.

V usage is TRBV25-1 and J usage is TRBJ1-2, with D hard to call. CDR1 and CDR2 from the germline V gene are MGHDK and SYGVNS. V lost 2 bases and J lost 1, with 5 bases in between. The CDR3 consists of 13 residues. The CDR3 spells CASSEQVNYGYTF. The CDR3 nucleotides are TGTGCCAGCAGTGAACAGGTTAACTATGGCTACACCTTC.

This clone has only one observation. The J gene is TRBJ2-5, the V gene TRBV5-4; 8 bases match TRBD1. The CDR3 covers 15 residues. V lost 2 bases, J lost 5 bases, and 8 bases stayed unmatched. In germline, CDR1 is SGHNT, CDR2 YYREEE (reference sequence). The CDR3 DNA reads as TGTGCCAGCAGCTTTGACAGGGGTAGGAAGGAGACCCAGTACTTC. Its protein is CASSFDRGRKETQYF.

The chain links TRBV7-3 to TRBJ1-1, with D maybe TRBD1 (6 bases). This CDR3 region has 15 residues. The germline gives CDR1 SGHTA, CDR2 FQGTGA. V was cut by 5 bases and J by 5 bases, with 18 bases left in between. CDR3 sequence: CASSLSAGTRTEAFF. CDR3 sequence (DNA): TGTGCCAGCAGCCTTAGTGCAGGGACAAGGACTGAAGCTTTCTTT.

The chain is built from TRBV2 and TRBJ2-5, with TRBD1 matching over 7 bases. Germline V lookup: CDR1 SNHLY, CDR2 FYNNEI. The trim removed 6 bases at V and 5 bases at J, leaving 6 bases unmatched. The CDR3 loop spans 13 amino acids. CDR3 region: CASRKQGWETQYF. The CDR3 DNA follows: TGTGCCAGCAGAAAACAGGGGTGGGAGACCCAGTACTTC. The full variable domain, in which reference TRBV2 and TRBJ2-5 provide the parts outside the CDR3, is EPEVTQTPSHQVTQMGQEVILRCVPISNHLYFYWYRQILGQKVEFLVSFYNNEISEKSEIFDDQFSVERPDGSNFTLKIRSTKLEDSAMYFCASRKQGWETQYFGPGTRLLVL.

Concerning this clone itself: The conserved closing phenylalanine or tryptophan is absent in this CDR3, likely reflecting a read error. CDR3 region: CASRNGIQPQHS. In DNA form, the CDR3 reads TGTGCCAGCAGAAACGGGATCCAGCCCCAGCATTCT. The J gene is TRBJ1-5, the V gene TRBV28, with D hard to call. Germline CDR1 MDHEN, CDR2 SYDVKM. The V end was cut by 6 bases, the J end by 7 bases, with 10 bases between. This CDR3 is built from 12 residues.

The chain has TRBV28 and TRBJ2-3; 7 positions agree with TRBD2. The V segment lost 7 bases and the J segment 3 bases; nucleotides outside the gene matches: 4. The CDR3 loop spans 13 amino acids. The germline V gene encodes CDR1 MDHEN and CDR2 SYDVKM. The CDR3 reads CASISSGTDTQYF. DNA of the CDR3: TGTGCCAGCATTTCTAGCGGTACAGATACGCAGTATTTT. The variable domain in full, completed from reference TRBV28 and TRBJ2-3, reads DVKVTQSSRYLVKRTGEKVFLECVQDMDHENMFWYRQDPGLGLRLIYFSYDVKMKEKGDIPEGYSVSREKKERFSLILESASTNQTSMYLCASISSGTDTQYFGPGTRLTVL.

This chain joins TRBV6-6 and TRBJ2-5, with unresolved D. The tail of the sequence fits TRBJ2-7 better, so the J call may be wrong. The CDR3 totals 13 residues. Germline V gene data show CDR1 as MNHNY and CDR2 as SVGAGI (reference sequence). As DNA, the CDR3 is TGTGCCAGCAGCCAACAGCTAGCCTACGAGCAGTACTTC. It translates to CASSQQLAYEQYF.

The chain combines TRBV18 with TRBJ1-1; the D gene is possibly TRBD1 (5 bases). Trimming took off 2 bases at V and 6 bases at J, with 13 bases between the two ends. This CDR3 spans 14 amino acids. Germline values: CDR1 KGHSH, CDR2 LQKENI. The CDR3 sequence: CASSPKGIGAEAFF. CDR3 sequence (DNA): TGTGCCAGCTCACCAAAGGGGATAGGTGCTGAAGCTTTCTTT.

This clone was found a few times. This chain connects TRBV7-8 to TRBJ1-6; 8 bases line up with TRBD1. Germline values: CDR1 SGHVS, CDR2 FQNEAQ. V trimming: 4 bases; J trimming: 10 bases; junction bases outside the gene matches: 9. This CDR3 region has 15 residues. The CDR3: CASSSGQGAESPLHF. As DNA, the CDR3 is TGTGCCAGCAGCTCCGGACAGGGCGCAGAGTCACCCCTCCACTTT.